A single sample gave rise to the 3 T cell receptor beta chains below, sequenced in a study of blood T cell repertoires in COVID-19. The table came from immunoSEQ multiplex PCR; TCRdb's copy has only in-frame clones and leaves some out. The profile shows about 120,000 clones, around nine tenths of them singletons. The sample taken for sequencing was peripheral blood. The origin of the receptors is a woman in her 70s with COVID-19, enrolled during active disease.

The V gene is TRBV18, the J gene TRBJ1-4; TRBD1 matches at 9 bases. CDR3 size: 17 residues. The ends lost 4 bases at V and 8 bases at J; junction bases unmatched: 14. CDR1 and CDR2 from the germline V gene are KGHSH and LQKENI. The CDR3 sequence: CASSLRSWGQGNEKLFF. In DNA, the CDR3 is TGTGCCAGCTCACTACGGAGTTGGGGACAGGGTAACGAAAAACTGTTTTTT.

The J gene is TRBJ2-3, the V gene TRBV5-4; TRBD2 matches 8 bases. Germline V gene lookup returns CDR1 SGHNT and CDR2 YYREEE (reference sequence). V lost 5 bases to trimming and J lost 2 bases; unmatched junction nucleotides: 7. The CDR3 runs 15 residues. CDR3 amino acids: CASSGGLDLTDTQYF. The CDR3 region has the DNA TGTGCCAGCAGTGGGGGACTAGACCTCACAGATACGCAGTATTTT.

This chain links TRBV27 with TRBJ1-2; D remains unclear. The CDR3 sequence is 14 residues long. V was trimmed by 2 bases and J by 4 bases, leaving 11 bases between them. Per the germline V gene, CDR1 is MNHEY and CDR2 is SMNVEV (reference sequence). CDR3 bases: TGTGCCAGCAGTTTAACAAGAGGGCTCTATGGCTACACCTTC. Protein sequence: CASSLTRGLYGYTF.